Following are 26 T cell receptor beta chains from one sample sequenced in a study of cytomegalovirus exposure and HLA in healthy donors (TCRdb year 2017). The method behind the library was the immunoSEQ multiplex PCR assay. For the multiplex PCR, a mixture combining 60 forward primers for TCR Vbeta segments and 13 reverse primers for TCR Jbeta segments was used. Imported from immuneACCESS, the table was reduced by TCRdb to in-frame sequences with V and J called. These copies leave out some clones; in studies compared against another copy, an unresolved V gene accounts for under half, and the cause of the remainder is not known. This sample gives approximately 270,000 clones in total; 75% to 90% of them show up just once. The ten largest make up about 0.29% of the sample. Input material: PBMCs. These receptors originate from a girl aged 2-10 years in good health and CMV-seronegative.

This chain joins TRBV4-2 and TRBJ1-5; 7 bases are shared with TRBD1. V shed 0 bases, J shed 6 bases, and the junction held 11 bases outside the gene matches. Germline CDR1 and CDR2: LGHNA and YNFKEQ. CDR3 length equals 17 residues. CDR3 in amino acids: CASSQDSGQSDVQPQHF. CDR3 nucleotides: TGTGCCAGCAGCCAAGATTCGGGACAGTCCGACGTTCAGCCCCAGCATTTT.

The chain recombines TRBV2 with TRBJ2-3, with 15 bases identical to TRBD2. V dropped 5 bases and J dropped 2; count of bases not matched to a gene: 5. Germline V lookup: CDR1 SNHLY, CDR2 FYNNEI. CDR3 length: 17 residues. The CDR3 bases are TGTGCCAGCAGTCGGACTAGCGGGGGGGGATACACAGATACGCAGTATTTT. This gives the protein CASSRTSGGGYTDTQYF.

The V and J genes are TRBV5-8 and TRBJ2-7; the match to TRBD1 covers 8 bases. The CDR3 contains 15 residues. Per the germline V gene, CDR1 is SGHTS and CDR2 is YDEGEE. V shed 2 bases and J 2 bases; nucleotides not matched to a gene: 6. The chain's CDR3 is CASSLGQGLAYEQYF. The CDR3 bases are TGTGCCAGCAGCTTAGGACAGGGTCTAGCCTACGAGCAGTACTTC.

The CDR3 coding sequence is TGTGCCAGCTCACCACTGGTTACAGGGGACTCTGGAAACACCATATATTTT. Protein product: CASSPLVTGDSGNTIYF. The V gene is TRBV18, the J gene TRBJ1-3; 7 bases are shared with TRBD1. V dropped 1 base and J dropped 0; count of bases not matched to a gene: 6. This CDR3 has 17 residues. Germline loops: CDR1 KGHSH, CDR2 LQKENI. The full variable domain, in which reference TRBV18 and TRBJ1-3 provide the parts outside the CDR3, is NAGVMQNPRHLVRRRGQEARLRCSPMKGHSHVYWYRQLPEEGLKFMVYLQKENIIDESGMPKERFSAEFPKEGPSILRIQQVVRGDSAAYFCASSPLVTGDSGNTIYFGEGSWLTVV.

The gene calls are TRBV20-1 and TRBJ1-1; 7 nucleotides line up with TRBD1. Germline lookup yields CDR1 DFQATT and CDR2 SNEGSKA (reference sequence). The CDR3 totals 11 residues. Trimming removed 3 bases from V and 9 bases from J; junction bases left unmatched: 4. The CDR3 loop is CSARTGRQAFF. The CDR3 nucleotides are TGCAGTGCTAGGACAGGGCGTCAAGCTTTCTTT.

There are a few counts of this clone. The chain uses TRBV7-8 and TRBJ2-7; TRBD2 might be the D (5 bases). The CDR3 is made up of 14 amino acids. Germline values: CDR1 SGHVS, CDR2 FQNEAQ. Trimming took off 2 bases at V and 3 bases at J, with 11 bases between the two ends. CDR3 sequence reads: CASSLIGIFYEQYF. The CDR3 DNA reads as TGTGCCAGCAGCTTAATCGGGATTTTCTACGAGCAGTACTTC.

CDR3 DNA sequence: TGTGCCAGCAGACTATATAGCAATCAGCCCCAGCATTTT. It translates to CASRLYSNQPQHF. The chain employs TRBV6-5 and TRBJ1-5; no clear D gene. Trimming pared 6 bases from V and 0 bases from J, leaving 6 bases between. CDR1 and CDR2 (germline): MNHEY, SVGAGI. The CDR3 is 13 amino acids.

V is TRBV7-6 and J is TRBJ2-3; the D gene is possibly TRBD1 (7 bases). Germline V CDR1 and CDR2: SGHVS, FNYEAQ. The CDR3 is 13 amino acids. Trimming cost V 4 bases and J 6 bases, with 11 bases left between them. The CDR3 DNA sequence: TGTGCCAGCAGCTACGCAGGGGGGGATACGCAGTATTTT. Translation: CASSYAGGDTQYF.

This clone appeared once. The chain is built from TRBV2 and TRBJ2-3; 9 bases fit TRBD2. CDR3 length: 11 amino acids. Unmatched junction bases numbered 6, after V lost 6 bases and J lost 14 bases. Germline values: CDR1 SNHLY, CDR2 FYNNEI. The CDR3 nucleotides are TGTGCCAGCAGAACCGGGACTAGCTTGTATTTT. This encodes CASRTGTSLYF.

With regard to this clone: The same CDR3 arises from other DNA sequences in this sample as well. The chain uses TRBV18 and TRBJ2-7; 7 bases line up with TRBD1. The CDR3 covers 14 residues. Trimming took 6 bases from V and 2 from J; bases not matched to a gene: 7. Germline V lookup: CDR1 KGHSH, CDR2 LQKENI. The CDR3 reads CASSQRQGPYEQYF. The CDR3 coding sequence is TGTGCCAGCTCTCAAAGACAGGGCCCCTACGAGCAGTACTTC.

The J gene is TRBJ2-5, the V gene TRBV11-2; 7 bases fit TRBD2. CDR1 is SGHAT, CDR2 FQNNGV, per germline. V lost 1 base to trimming and J lost 1 base; unmatched junction nucleotides: 3. This CDR3 is built from 15 residues. The CDR3: CASSLGEGTQETQYF. CDR3 in DNA: TGTGCCAGCAGCTTAGGGGAGGGGACCCAAGAGACCCAGTACTTC.

The chain has TRBV6-5 and TRBJ1-6; D call uncertain. Germline CDR1 MNHEY, CDR2 SVGAGI. The CDR3 has 15 amino acids. With 6 bases removed from V and 8 bases from J, the gap between germline ends came to 17 bases. The CDR3 protein is CASSSMVRRDSPLHF. Written as DNA, the CDR3 is TGTGCCAGCAGCTCCATGGTGCGGCGGGATTCACCCCTCCACTTT.

The rearrangement links TRBV5-8 to TRBJ2-2; 7 bases are shared with TRBD1. The CDR3 runs to 15 residues. With 5 bases clipped from V and 4 bases from J, the junction kept 8 bases outside the gene matches. From germline, CDR1 is SGHTS and CDR2 YDEGEE. The CDR3 here is CASRRGQSGTGELFF. In DNA, the CDR3 is TGTGCCAGCAGAAGGGGGCAATCGGGCACCGGGGAGCTGTTTTTT. Based on the CDR3 plus reference TRBV5-8 and TRBJ2-2, the full variable domain is EAGVTQSPTHLIKTRGQQATLRCSPISGHTSVYWYQQALGLGLQFLLWYDEGEERNRGNFPPRFSGRQFPNYSSELNVNALELEDSALYLCASRRGQSGTGELFFGEGSRLTVL.

The chain recombines TRBV6-5 with TRBJ2-1, with 7 bases matching TRBD1. The germline CDR1 and CDR2 sequences are MNHEY and SVGAGI. CDR3 length: 12 amino acids. The trim removed 6 bases at V and 7 bases at J, leaving 3 bases unmatched. CDR3 sequence: CASRETGNEQFF. In nucleotides, the CDR3 is TGTGCCAGCAGAGAGACAGGGAATGAGCAGTTCTTC.

The chain is built from TRBV6-5 and TRBJ2-5; possible D gene TRBD1, 6 bases. The tail of the sequence fits TRBJ2-7 better, so the J call may be wrong. This CDR3 comprises 16 residues. Germline loops: CDR1 MNHEY, CDR2 SVGAGI. The CDR3 here is CASSYSRQVLSYEQYF. The CDR3 nucleotides read TGTGCCAGCAGTTACTCAAGACAGGTACTCTCCTACGAGCAGTACTTC.

This clone appeared a single time. This chain links TRBV15 with TRBJ1-1; the match to TRBD1 covers 10 bases. CDR1 is LNHNV, CDR2 YYDKDF, per germline (reference sequence). The J segment lost 1 base and the V segment lost 5 bases, leaving 7 bases of the junction unmatched. The CDR3 sequence is 16 residues long. Here the CDR3 reads CATSGTGAVWNTEAFF. The CDR3 region has the DNA TGTGCCACCAGCGGGACAGGGGCCGTCTGGAACACTGAAGCTTTCTTT.

The chain has TRBV6-5 and TRBJ2-5, with D possibly TRBD1 on 5 matching bases. The last part of the DNA fits TRBJ2-7 better; the J call may be wrong. Germline-derived CDR1 and CDR2 are MNHEY and SVGAGI. The CDR3 length is 15 residues. CDR3 nucleotides: TGTGCCAGCAGTTACTCTCCGACAGATCCCTACGAGCAGTACTTC. This codes for CASSYSPTDPYEQYF.

This sequence joins TRBV13 and TRBJ2-5, with TRBD2 identical over 11 bases. Trimming removed 5 bases from V and 5 bases from J; junction bases left unmatched: 4. This CDR3 is 14 amino acids long. CDR1 and CDR2 from the germline V gene are PRHDT and FYEKMQ (reference sequence). The CDR3 DNA reads TGTGCCAGCAGCCAACTAGCGGGGGAGGAGACCCAGTACTTC. As protein: CASSQLAGEETQYF.

The rearrangement joins TRBV9 to TRBJ1-6; the D is unclear. The germline CDR1 and CDR2 sequences are SGDLS and YYNGEE. The CDR3 totals 13 residues. V was cut by 4 bases and J by 6 bases, with 8 bases left in between. Written as DNA, the CDR3 is TGTGCCAGCAGCTCTGCGGGTAATTCACCCCTCCACTTT. Its protein is CASSSAGNSPLHF.

The rearrangement links TRBV19 to TRBJ1-5; 9 bases fit TRBD1. V lost 10 bases and J lost 6; bases outside the gene matches: 10. The germline CDR1 and CDR2 sequences are LNHDA and SQIVND (reference sequence). The CDR3 runs to 14 residues. CDR3 coding DNA: TGTGCCACCGACGTGGGACAGGGAGGTCAGCCCCAGCATTTT. Translation gives CATDVGQGGQPQHF.

This clone has just a few counts. The rearrangement uses TRBV7-6 and TRBJ1-1, with D maybe TRBD1 (5 bases). CDR1 is SGHVS and CDR2 is FNYEAQ in the germline V gene. The CDR3 sequence is 15 residues long. The V gene lost 1 base and the J gene lost 0 bases, with 9 bases spanning the gap. CDR3 sequence: CASSLGTNMNTEAFF. CDR3 in DNA: TGTGCCAGCAGCTTAGGGACAAATATGAACACTGAAGCTTTCTTT.

The CDR3 protein is CASSLVSDRGLKFSGANVLTF. The CDR3, as DNA: TGCGCCAGCAGCTTGGTGTCGGACAGGGGGCTAAAATTCTCTGGGGCCAACGTCCTGACTTTC. This chain connects TRBV5-1 to TRBJ2-6, with TRBD1 matching over 11 bases. Germline V lookup: CDR1 SGHRS, CDR2 YFSETQ. The CDR3 is 21 residues long. The V gene end was trimmed by 0 bases and the J gene end by 0 bases; junction bases not matched to a gene: 11.

This clone was recorded only once. The chain uses TRBV5-5 and TRBJ2-5; a possible D gene is TRBD1 (7 bases). Trimming removed 4 bases from V and 2 bases from J, with 24 bases in between. This CDR3 spans 18 amino acids. Looked up from germline, CDR1 is SGHKS and CDR2 is YYEKEE (reference sequence). The CDR3 protein is CASSPFPPGGTPQETQYF. The CDR3 nucleotides read TGTGCCAGCAGCCCGTTTCCCCCAGGGGGGACCCCGCAAGAGACCCAGTACTTC.

This sequence joins TRBV29-1 and TRBJ1-1, with 10 bases aligning to TRBD1. In germline, CDR1 is SQVTM, CDR2 ANQGSEA. V trimming: 4 bases; J trimming: 10 bases; junction bases outside the gene matches: 9. The CDR3 is made up of 13 amino acids. The CDR3, as DNA: TGCAGCGTTGCCCCCGGGACAGGGGATGGAGCTTTCTTT. Protein sequence: CSVAPGTGDGAFF.

The rearrangement uses TRBV2 and TRBJ1-1, with a tentative D call TRBD1 (5 bases). Per germline, CDR1 SNHLY and CDR2 FYNNEI. The CDR3 covers 13 residues. V was pared by 7 bases and J by 5 bases, with 14 bases between. The CDR3 DNA is TGTGCCAGCATGGGGAGGGGACGGACTGAAGCTTTCTTT. Translation gives CASMGRGRTEAFF.

This sequence joins TRBV30 and TRBJ1-4, with 7 positions matching TRBD1. The germline V gene encodes CDR1 GTSNPN and CDR2 SVGIG (reference sequence). This CDR3 is 15 amino acids long. J gave up 0 bases and V 6 bases, and 7 bases lay outside the gene matches. CDR3 residues: CACQQGTSTNEKLFF. The DNA for the CDR3 is TGTGCCTGTCAACAGGGGACGTCAACTAATGAAAAACTGTTTTTT. Looking up the rest from reference TRBV30 and TRBJ1-4 gives the full variable domain: SQTIHQWPATLVQPVGSPLSLECTVEGTSNPNLYWYRQAAGRGLQLLFYSVGIGQISSEVPQNLSASRPQDRQFILSSKKLLLSDSGFYLCACQQGTSTNEKLFFGSGTQLSVL.